A selection of T cell receptor beta chains follows, all from one sample in a study of blood T cell repertoires in COVID-19. Some clones are missing from TCRdb's copy, which holds only in-frame ones; the method was immunoSEQ multiplex PCR. The profile covers some 150,000 clones, with around nine tenths appearing a single time and 3.5% to 5.5% taken by the ten largest. The sequenced material came from peripheral blood. The source of these receptors is a woman in her thirties or forties with acute or convalescent COVID-19. Each CDR3 is given with its conserved first and last residue. The D gene is left open where the match is weak. Rows may omit the clone size; those that give it use once, few, many or a size class.

>TRBV5-6|-|16|-|TRBJ1-3
CASSLRRTDNGNTIYF
TGTGCCAGCAGCTTGCGCCGGACAGACAATGGAAACACCATATATTTT
>TRBV7-3|TRBD1|14|once|TRBJ1-6
CASSSGQGSSPLHF
TGTGCCAGCAGCTCGGGACAGGGGAGCTCACCCCTCCACTTT
>TRBV20-1|-|11|-|TRBJ1-1
CSATGPTEAFF
TGCAGTGCTACAGGGCCCACTGAAGCTTTCTTT
>TRBV24-1|TRBD1|20|few|TRBJ1-4
CATSDLNMGQGRVVGEKLFF
TGTGCCACCAGTGATCTAAATATGGGACAGGGAAGGGTCGTGGGGGAAAAACTGTTTTTT
>TRBV7-3|-|16|-|TRBJ2-1
CASSLTLLAPYNEQFF
TGTGCCAGCAGCTTAACGCTACTAGCTCCCTACAATGAGCAGTTCTTC
>TRBV5-1|TRBD1|16|-|TRBJ1-1
CASSLTGARMNTEAFF
TGCGCCAGCAGCTTGACAGGGGCTAGGATGAACACTGAAGCTTTCTTT
>TRBV5-1|TRBD2|16|-|TRBJ2-7
CASSLWLAGTLHEQYF
TGCGCCAGCAGCCTTTGGCTAGCGGGGACCCTCCACGAGCAGTACTTC
>TRBV7-9|-|16|-|TRBJ2-2
CASSFESGGNTGELFF
TGTGCCAGCAGCTTTGAGTCGGGGGGCAACACCGGGGAGCTGTTTTTT
>TRBV10-3|-|14|-|TRBJ1-6
CAISEFQYNSPLHF
TGTGCCATCAGTGAGTTTCAGTATAATTCACCCCTCCACTTT
>TRBV15|TRBD1|14|-|TRBJ2-7
CATRGDRVNNEQYF
TGTGCCACCAGGGGGGACAGGGTGAACAACGAGCAGTACTTC
>TRBV5-1|-|14|-|TRBJ2-2
CASSLGGSTGELFF
TGCGCCAGCAGCTTGGGAGGGTCAACCGGGGAGCTGTTTTTT
>TRBV7-6|TRBD2|16|-|TRBJ2-5
CASSLAVAGGQETQYF
TGTGCCAGCAGCTTAGCGGTAGCGGGGGGACAAGAGACCCAGTACTTC
>TRBV2|TRBD2|13|-|TRBJ2-1
CGRASGRYNEQFF
TGTGGGCGGGCTAGCGGGAGATACAATGAGCAGTTCTTC
>TRBV19|-|14|-|TRBJ2-7
CASSIRGSHGEQYF
TGTGCCAGTAGTATAAGAGGCAGCCATGGGGAGCAGTACTTC
>TRBV24-1|-|12|-|TRBJ1-2
CATSDPLYGYTF
TGTGCCACCAGTGATCCTCTCTATGGCTACACCTTC
>TRBV12-5|-|16|-|TRBJ1-1
CASGLVPKGLNTEAFF
TGTGCTAGTGGTTTGGTACCGAAGGGGTTGAACACTGAAGCTTTCTTT
>TRBV18|-|15|once|TRBJ1-3
CASSRDKGSGNTIYF
TGTGCCAGCTCTCGCGACAAAGGCTCTGGAAACACCATATATTTT
>TRBV4-2|-|14|-|TRBJ1-4
CASSQEQINEKLFF
TGTGCCAGCAGCCAAGAACAGATTAATGAAAAACTGTTTTTT
>TRBV9|-|14|-|TRBJ2-5
CASSDYREGETQYF
TGTGCCAGCAGCGACTACAGGGAAGGGGAGACCCAGTACTTC
>TRBV10-3|-|16|-|TRBJ2-4
CAISESGGLAKNIQYF
TGTGCCATCAGTGAGTCAGGCGGGTTAGCCAAAAACATTCAGTACTTC
>TRBV27|TRBD1|14|-|TRBJ1-1
CASSSGQDFTEAFF
TGTGCCAGCAGTTCCGGACAGGATTTTACTGAAGCTTTCTTT
>TRBV30|-|12|-|TRBJ1-1
CAWISGSTEAFF
TGTGCCTGGATTAGTGGTTCTACTGAAGCTTTCTTT
>TRBV5-4|TRBD2|18|-|TRBJ2-3
CASSLTLLAGVQTDTQYF
TGTGCCAGCAGCTTGACCCTTCTAGCGGGAGTCCAAACAGATACGCAGTATTTT
>TRBV29-1|-|14|-|TRBJ1-1
CSVVGAGLWTEAFF
TGCAGCGTTGTAGGGGCAGGGTTATGGACTGAAGCTTTCTTT
>TRBV9|-|14|-|TRBJ1-6
CASSAGRGNSPLHF
TGTGCCAGCAGCGCGGGACGGGGGAATTCACCCCTCCACTTT
>TRBV29-1|TRBD1|13|-|TRBJ1-5
CSVGQGGNQPQHF
TGCAGCGTGGGACAGGGTGGCAATCAGCCCCAGCATTTT
>TRBV28|-|14|-|TRBJ1-2
CASREQPSANGYTF
TGTGCCAGCCGTGAACAACCGTCTGCAAATGGCTACACCTTC
>TRBV27|-|14|-|TRBJ2-5
CASSFRGGEETQYF
TGTGCCAGCAGTTTTCGAGGGGGAGAAGAGACCCAGTACTTC
>TRBV10-2|-|15|-|TRBJ2-2
CASSENELWTGELFF
TGCGCCAGCAGTGAGAATGAGTTGTGGACCGGGGAGCTGTTTTTT
>TRBV6-1|TRBD1|14|-|TRBJ2-5
CASSEKDRGETQYF
TGTGCCAGCAGTGAAAAGGACAGGGGGGAGACCCAGTACTTC
>TRBV4-3|-|14|-|TRBJ1-1
CASSQDTGGTEAFF
TGCGCCAGCAGCCAAGATACGGGGGGCACTGAAGCTTTCTTT